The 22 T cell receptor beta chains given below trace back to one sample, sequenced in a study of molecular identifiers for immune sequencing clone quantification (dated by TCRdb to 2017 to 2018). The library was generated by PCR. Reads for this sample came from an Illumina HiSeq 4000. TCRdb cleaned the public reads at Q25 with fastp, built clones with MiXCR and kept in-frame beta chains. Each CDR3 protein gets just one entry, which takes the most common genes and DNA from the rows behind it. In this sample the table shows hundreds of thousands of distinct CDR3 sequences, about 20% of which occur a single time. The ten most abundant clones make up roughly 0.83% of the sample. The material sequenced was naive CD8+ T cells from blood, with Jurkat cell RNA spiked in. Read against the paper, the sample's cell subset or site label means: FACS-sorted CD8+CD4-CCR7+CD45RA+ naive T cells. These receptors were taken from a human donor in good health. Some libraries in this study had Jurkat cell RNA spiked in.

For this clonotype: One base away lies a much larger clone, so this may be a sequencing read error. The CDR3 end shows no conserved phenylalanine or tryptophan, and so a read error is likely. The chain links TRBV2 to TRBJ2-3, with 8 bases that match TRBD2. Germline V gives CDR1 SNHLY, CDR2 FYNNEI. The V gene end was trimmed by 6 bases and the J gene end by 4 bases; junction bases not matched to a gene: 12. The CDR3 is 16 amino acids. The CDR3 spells CASSPGGVLASDTQYS. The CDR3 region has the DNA TGTGCCAGCAGCCCCGGGGGGGTCCTAGCGTCAGATACGCAGTATTCT.

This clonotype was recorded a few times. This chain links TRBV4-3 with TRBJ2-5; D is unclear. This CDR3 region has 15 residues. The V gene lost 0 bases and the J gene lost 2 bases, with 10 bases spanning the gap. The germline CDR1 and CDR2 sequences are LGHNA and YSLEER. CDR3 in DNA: TGCGCCAGCAGCCAAGATCCCACAGAACAAGAGACCCAGTACTTC. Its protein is CASSQDPTEQETQYF.

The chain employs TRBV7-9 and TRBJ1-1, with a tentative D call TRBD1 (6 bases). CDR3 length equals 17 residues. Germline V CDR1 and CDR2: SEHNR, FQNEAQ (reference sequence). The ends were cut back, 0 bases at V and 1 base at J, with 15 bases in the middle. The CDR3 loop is CASSLAGQSTENTEAFF. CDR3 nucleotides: TGTGCCAGCAGCTTAGCTGGACAGAGTACCGAGAACACTGAAGCTTTCTTT.

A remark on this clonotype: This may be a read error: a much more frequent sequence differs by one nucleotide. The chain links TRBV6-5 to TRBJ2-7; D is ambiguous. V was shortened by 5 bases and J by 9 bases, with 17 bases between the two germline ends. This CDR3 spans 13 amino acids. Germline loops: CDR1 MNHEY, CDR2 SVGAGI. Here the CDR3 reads CASSPKLLGGQYF. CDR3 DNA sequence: TGTGCCAGCAGTCCGAAACTACTCGGCGGGCAGTACTTC.

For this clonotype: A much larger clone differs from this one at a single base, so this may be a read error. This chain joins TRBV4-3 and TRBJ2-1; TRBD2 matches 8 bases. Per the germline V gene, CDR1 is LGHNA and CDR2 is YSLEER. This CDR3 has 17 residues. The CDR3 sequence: CASSPLGLAGVNNGQFF. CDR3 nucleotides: TGCGCCAGCAGCCCTCTAGGGCTAGCGGGTGTAAACAATGGGCAGTTCTTC.

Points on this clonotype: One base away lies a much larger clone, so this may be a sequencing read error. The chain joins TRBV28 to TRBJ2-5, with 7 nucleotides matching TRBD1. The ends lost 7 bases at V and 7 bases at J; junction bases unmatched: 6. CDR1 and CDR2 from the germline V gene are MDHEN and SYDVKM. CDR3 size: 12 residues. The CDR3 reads CASMTGRGTQYF. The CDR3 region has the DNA TGTGCCAGCATGACAGGGCGAGGGACCCAGTACTTC.

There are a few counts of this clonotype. CDR3 in amino acids: CASSDGWNEQYF. The CDR3 nucleotides read TGTGCCAGCAGTGATGGTTGGAACGAGCAGTACTTC. V is TRBV2 and J is TRBJ2-7; D uncertain. Trimming removed 3 bases at V and 5 bases at J, with 8 bases between. The CDR3 runs 12 residues. Per germline, CDR1 SNHLY and CDR2 FYNNEI.

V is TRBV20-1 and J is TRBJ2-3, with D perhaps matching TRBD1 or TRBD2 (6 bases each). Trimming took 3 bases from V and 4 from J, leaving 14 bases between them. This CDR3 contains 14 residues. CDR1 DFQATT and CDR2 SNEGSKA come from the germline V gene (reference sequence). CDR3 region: CSASKGGYADTQYF. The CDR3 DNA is TGCAGTGCTAGTAAGGGGGGTTACGCAGATACGCAGTATTTT.

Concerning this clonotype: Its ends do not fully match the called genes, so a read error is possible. This chain's CDR3 is CASSYAGGRWERYF. In DNA form, the CDR3 reads TGTGCCAGCAGTTACGCGGGAGGACGCTGGGAGCGGTACTTC. The chain uses TRBV6-2 or TRBV6-3 and TRBJ2-7, with 8 bases fitting TRBD2. CDR1 is MNHEY, CDR2 SVGEGT, per germline. This CDR3 has 14 amino acids.

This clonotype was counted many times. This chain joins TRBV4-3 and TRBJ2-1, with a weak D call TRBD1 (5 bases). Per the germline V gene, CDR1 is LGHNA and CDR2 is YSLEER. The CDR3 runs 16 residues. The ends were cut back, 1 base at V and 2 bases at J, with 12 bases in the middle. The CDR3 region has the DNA TGCGCCAGCAGCCAAGTTTGGTCAGGGCCCTACAATGAGCAGTTCTTC. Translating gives CASSQVWSGPYNEQFF.

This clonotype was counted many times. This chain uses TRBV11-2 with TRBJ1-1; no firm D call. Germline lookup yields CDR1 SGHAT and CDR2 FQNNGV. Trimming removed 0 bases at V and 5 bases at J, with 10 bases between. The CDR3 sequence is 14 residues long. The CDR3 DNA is TGTGCCAGCAGCTTAGAAAGGCACGGTACTGAAGCTTTCTTT. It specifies CASSLERHGTEAFF.

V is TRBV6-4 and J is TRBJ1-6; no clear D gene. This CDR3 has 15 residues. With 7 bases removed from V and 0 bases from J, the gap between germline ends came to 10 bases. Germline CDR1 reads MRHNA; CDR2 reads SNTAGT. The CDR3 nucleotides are TGTGCCAGCAATCGACGTCCCTCCTATAATTCACCCCTCCACTTT. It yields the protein CASNRRPSYNSPLHF.

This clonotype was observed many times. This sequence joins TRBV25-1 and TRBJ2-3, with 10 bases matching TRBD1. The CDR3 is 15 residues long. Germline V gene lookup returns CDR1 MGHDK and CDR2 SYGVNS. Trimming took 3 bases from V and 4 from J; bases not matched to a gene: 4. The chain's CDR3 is CASSEDRGWSDTQYF. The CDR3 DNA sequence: TGTGCCAGCAGTGAGGACAGGGGGTGGTCAGATACGCAGTATTTT.

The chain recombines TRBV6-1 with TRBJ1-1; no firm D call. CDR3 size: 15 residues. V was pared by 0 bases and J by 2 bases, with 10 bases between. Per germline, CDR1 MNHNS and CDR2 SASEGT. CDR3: CASSEARVPNTEAFF. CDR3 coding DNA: TGTGCCAGCAGTGAAGCGCGGGTTCCAAACACTGAAGCTTTCTTT.

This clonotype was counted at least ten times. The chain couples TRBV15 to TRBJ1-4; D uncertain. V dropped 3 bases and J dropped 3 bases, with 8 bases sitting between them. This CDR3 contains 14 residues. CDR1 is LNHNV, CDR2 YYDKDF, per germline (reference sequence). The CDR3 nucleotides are TGTGCCACCAGCAGTGGAGGAGCTAATGAAAAACTGTTTTTT. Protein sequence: CATSSGGANEKLFF.

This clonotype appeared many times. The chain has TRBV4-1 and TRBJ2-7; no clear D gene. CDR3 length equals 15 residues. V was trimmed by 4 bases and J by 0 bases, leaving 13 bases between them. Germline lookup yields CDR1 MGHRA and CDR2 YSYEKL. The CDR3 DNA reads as TGCGCCAGCAGCCTACAGTCCCGAAGCTCCTACGAGCAGTACTTC. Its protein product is CASSLQSRSSYEQYF.

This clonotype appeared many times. The CDR3 spells CASSMEGLAADTQYF. CDR3 DNA sequence: TGTGCCAGTAGTATGGAGGGTCTCGCGGCAGATACGCAGTATTTT. The chain recombines TRBV19 with TRBJ2-3; the D gene is possibly TRBD2 (6 bases). Germline assignment: CDR1 LNHDA and CDR2 SQIVND (reference sequence). Trimming cost V 3 bases and J 4 bases, with 14 bases left between them. This CDR3 is 15 amino acids long.

The CDR3 loop is CASSLDSWNTEAFF. The CDR3 DNA sequence: TGTGCCAGCAGCCTAGACAGCTGGAACACTGAAGCTTTCTTT. This chain joins TRBV12-3 or TRBV12-4 and TRBJ1-1, with D maybe TRBD1 (5 bases). Trimming shortened V by 6 bases and J by 1 base, and 12 bases separated the two germline ends. This CDR3 is built from 14 residues.

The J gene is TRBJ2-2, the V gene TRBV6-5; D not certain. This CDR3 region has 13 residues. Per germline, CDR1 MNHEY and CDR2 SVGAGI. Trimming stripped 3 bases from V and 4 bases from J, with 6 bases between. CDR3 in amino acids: CASSYVSTGELFF. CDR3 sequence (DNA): TGTGCCAGCAGTTATGTATCCACCGGGGAGCTGTTTTTT.

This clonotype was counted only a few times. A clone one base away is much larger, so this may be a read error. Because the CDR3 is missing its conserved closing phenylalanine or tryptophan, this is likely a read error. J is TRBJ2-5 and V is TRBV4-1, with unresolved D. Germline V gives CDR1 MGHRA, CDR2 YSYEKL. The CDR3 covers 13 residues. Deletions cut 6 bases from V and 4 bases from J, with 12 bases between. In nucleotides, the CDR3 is TGCGCCAGCAGACCCTCCGAGGCAGAGACCCAGTACCTC. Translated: CASRPSEAETQYL.

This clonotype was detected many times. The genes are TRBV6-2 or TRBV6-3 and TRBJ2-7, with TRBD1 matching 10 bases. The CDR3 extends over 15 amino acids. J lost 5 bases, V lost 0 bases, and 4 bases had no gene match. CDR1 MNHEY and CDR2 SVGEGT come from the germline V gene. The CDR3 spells CASSYSDRGVDEQYF. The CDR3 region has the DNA TGTGCCAGCAGTTACTCGGACAGGGGGGTCGACGAGCAGTACTTC.

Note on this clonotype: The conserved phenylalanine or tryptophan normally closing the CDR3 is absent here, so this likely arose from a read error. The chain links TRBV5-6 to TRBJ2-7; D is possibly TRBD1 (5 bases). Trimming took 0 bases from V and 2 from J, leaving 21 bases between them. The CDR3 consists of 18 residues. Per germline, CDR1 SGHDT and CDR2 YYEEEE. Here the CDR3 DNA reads TGTGCCAGCAGCTTGGTGCAGGACCCCTGGACATCCGCCTACGAGCAGTACCTC. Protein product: CASSLVQDPWTSAYEQYL.